These 22 T cell receptor beta chains came from one sample sequenced in a study of T cell repertoires in cytomegalovirus infection. What these receptors recognize is not known. One entry per CDR3 protein results from TCRdb running MiXCR on the reads. The sample records about 340,000 distinct CDR3 sequences, 25% to 35% being singletons. The sample here was cultured PBMCs, taken from culture after CMV antigen stimulation. Every receptor here comes from a human donor in good health (CMV status not recorded). Some clones in this sample may be carry-over from other donors' samples.

The CDR3: CASSRDRAGTQHF. The CDR3 coding sequence is TGTGCCAGCAGCCGGGACAGGGCAGGGACCCAGCATTTT. V usage is TRBV12-3 or TRBV12-4 and J usage is TRBJ1-5, with 9 bases fitting TRBD1. This CDR3 is built from 13 residues. V lost 6 bases and J lost 11; bases outside the gene matches: 8.

This clonotype showed up just a few times. The chain has TRBV11-1 and TRBJ2-2, with D uncertain. This CDR3 has 16 residues. Germline CDR1 and CDR2: SGHAT and FQDESV (reference sequence). Trimming took off 1 base at V and 3 bases at J, with 12 bases between the two ends. Written as DNA, the CDR3 is TGTGCCAGCAGCTTAGGGGGTAGATCGGACACCGGGGAGCTGTTTTTT. Translation gives CASSLGGRSDTGELFF.

This clonotype has a handful of counts. V and J are TRBV12-3 or TRBV12-4 and TRBJ1-5, with a possible D match to TRBD1 (6 bases). The CDR3 extends over 15 amino acids. V lost 3 bases and J 0 bases, leaving 9 bases between the germline ends. CDR3 protein: CASSFSGVSNQPQHF. The CDR3 DNA is TGTGCCAGCAGTTTTTCAGGGGTTAGCAATCAGCCCCAGCATTTT.

The V call is TRBV10-3, the J call TRBJ1-2; D is undetermined. The CDR3 loop spans 14 amino acids. The V end lost 0 bases, the J end lost 4 bases, and 9 bases lay between the germline ends. The germline gives CDR1 ENHRY, CDR2 SYGVKD. The CDR3 DNA reads TGTGCCATCAGTGAGTCCGGCGGAATCTATGGCTACACCTTC. It yields the protein CAISESGGIYGYTF.

The gene calls are TRBV30 and TRBJ1-2, with D possibly TRBD1 on 5 matching bases. There are 13 residues in the CDR3. From germline, CDR1 is GTSNPN and CDR2 SVGIG (reference sequence). V was cut by 0 bases and J by 6 bases, with 11 bases left in between. CDR3 sequence (DNA): TGTGCCTGGAGTGTCGTCACAGGAGATGGCTACACCTTC. Its protein is CAWSVVTGDGYTF.

The V and J genes are TRBV6-1 and TRBJ1-5; possibly TRBD1 for D (5 bases). The CDR3 extends over 16 amino acids. The V gene's germline CDR1 is MNHNS and CDR2 SASEGT. V dropped 0 bases and J dropped 0 bases, with 9 bases sitting between them. Here the CDR3 reads CASSEARGYSNQPQHF. CDR3 DNA: TGTGCCAGCAGTGAAGCGCGGGGGTATAGCAATCAGCCCCAGCATTTT.

V usage is TRBV6-8 and J usage is TRBJ2-7, with TRBD2 identical over 7 bases. CDR3 length: 13 residues. CDR1 and CDR2 (germline): MNHGY, SAAAGT. V shed 7 bases, J shed 2 bases, and the junction held 5 bases outside the gene matches. The CDR3 is CASTQSGTYEQYF. CDR3 nucleotides: TGTGCCAGCACCCAGAGCGGGACCTACGAGCAGTACTTC.

This clonotype showed up many times. The rearrangement links TRBV7-6 to TRBJ2-3; TRBD2 matches 11 bases. Germline V CDR1 and CDR2: SGHVS, FNYEAQ. This CDR3 comprises 15 residues. V lost 3 bases and J lost 4; bases outside the gene matches: 3. The CDR3 here is CASSFLAGGADTQYF. The CDR3 bases are TGTGCCAGCAGCTTTCTAGCGGGAGGTGCAGATACGCAGTATTTT.

The sample holds a few counts of this clonotype. The chain recombines TRBV18 with TRBJ1-2; TRBD1 matches at 12 bases. Germline lookup yields CDR1 KGHSH and CDR2 LQKENI. V shed 2 bases and J 4 bases; nucleotides not matched to a gene: 5. This CDR3 comprises 16 residues. CDR3 coding DNA: TGTGCCAGCTCACCATCACCGGGACAGGGGGCCTATGGCTACACCTTC. Protein sequence: CASSPSPGQGAYGYTF. The whole variable domain, filled in from reference TRBV18 and TRBJ1-2, reads NAGVMQNPRHLVRRRGQEARLRCSPMKGHSHVYWYRQLPEEGLKFMVYLQKENIIDESGMPKERFSAEFPKEGPSILRIQQVVRGDSAAYFCASSPSPGQGAYGYTFGSGTRLTVV.

This clonotype was recorded many times. The rearrangement uses TRBV6-5 and TRBJ2-2; 7 positions match TRBD2. The trim removed 10 bases at V and 1 base at J, leaving 3 bases unmatched. Germline assignment: CDR1 MNHEY and CDR2 SVGAGI. The CDR3 sequence is 13 residues long. CDR3 sequence reads: CAIGLENTGELFF. Written as DNA, the CDR3 is TGTGCCATCGGACTAGAGAACACCGGGGAGCTGTTTTTT.

This clonotype turned up a few times. The rearrangement joins TRBV4-2 to TRBJ2-1; maybe TRBD2 (6 bases). Germline CDR1 and CDR2: LGHNA and YNFKEQ. The length of the CDR3 is 15 residues. V lost 4 bases, J lost 10 bases, and 20 bases lay in between. CDR3 in DNA: TGTGCCAGCAGCCCTCGGACTGGCCCCGGAGGGGAGCAGTTCTTC. Translated: CASSPRTGPGGEQFF.

CDR3 residues: CASSLDWLGTGNTIYF. The CDR3 region has the DNA TGTGCCAGCAGCTTAGACTGGTTGGGGACTGGAAACACCATATATTTT. V usage is TRBV7-8 and J usage is TRBJ1-3; the D is unclear. V was clipped by 1 base and J by 2 bases, with 12 bases between them. The germline V gene encodes CDR1 SGHVS and CDR2 FQNEAQ. The length of the CDR3 is 16 residues.

Only a few counts were recorded for this clonotype. The V gene is TRBV6-1, the J gene TRBJ2-2, with a possible D match to TRBD1 (5 bases). The germline CDR1 and CDR2 sequences are MNHNS and SASEGT. Between the trimmed V and J ends, which lost 6 bases and 0 bases, there was a span of 14 bases. This CDR3 is 16 amino acids long. CDR3 in DNA: TGTGCCAGCAGCTGGGGCTCGTTCGCGAACACCGGGGAGCTGTTTTTT. It translates to CASSWGSFANTGELFF.

This clonotype has more than one count but fewer than ten. This sequence joins TRBV6-1 and TRBJ2-7; TRBD1 or TRBD2 may be the D gene (6 bases each). Deletions cut 6 bases from V and 2 bases from J, with 17 bases between. The CDR3 is 15 residues long. From germline, CDR1 is MNHNS and CDR2 SASEGT. The CDR3 here is CASSEGEATTYEQYF. In nucleotides, the CDR3 is TGTGCCAGCAGCGAGGGGGAGGCTACGACCTACGAGCAGTACTTC.

V is TRBV2 and J is TRBJ1-3, with D unclear. The CDR3 runs to 16 residues. CDR1 is SNHLY, CDR2 FYNNEI, per germline. Trimming took off 6 bases at V and 1 base at J, with 16 bases between the two ends. The CDR3 DNA is TGTGCCAGCAGACAGCGGTGGAGGGTTTCTGGAAACACCATATATTTT. Protein product: CASRQRWRVSGNTIYF.

This clonotype has ten or more counts. The chain combines TRBV10-3 with TRBJ1-5; TRBD1 matches at 10 bases. Looked up from germline, CDR1 is ENHRY and CDR2 is SYGVKD. The J segment lost 6 bases and the V segment lost 0 bases, leaving 2 bases of the junction unmatched. The CDR3 length is 15 residues. CDR3 protein: CAISESGQGGQPQHF. CDR3 bases: TGTGCCATCAGTGAGTCTGGACAGGGGGGTCAGCCCCAGCATTTT.

This clonotype was counted only a few times. The rearrangement joins TRBV7-2 to TRBJ2-7; TRBD1 or TRBD2 may be the D gene (5 bases each). There are 14 residues in the CDR3. The germline CDR1 and CDR2 sequences are SGHTA and FQGNSA. Trimming took 2 bases from V and 4 from J, leaving 12 bases between them. The CDR3 DNA is TGTGCCAGCAGCTTATCTCCGGGACCTTACGAGCAGTACTTC. This codes for CASSLSPGPYEQYF. Full variable domain (outside the CDR3, taken from reference TRBV7-2 and TRBJ2-7): GAGVSQSPSNKVTEKGKDVELRCDPISGHTALYWYRQSLGQGLEFLIYFQGNSAPDKSGLPSDRFSAERTGGSVSTLTIQRTQQEDSAVYLCASSLSPGPYEQYFGPGTRLTVT.

J is TRBJ2-3 and V is TRBV12-3 or TRBV12-4, with D uncertain. The CDR3 sequence is 16 residues long. V lost 0 bases and J 2 bases, leaving 12 bases between the germline ends. CDR3 region: CASSLAATAFTDTQYF. The CDR3 DNA follows: TGTGCCAGCAGTTTAGCGGCCACAGCGTTCACAGATACGCAGTATTTT.

The chain carries TRBV6-8 and TRBJ1-1; D possibly corresponds to TRBD1 (5 bases). With 7 bases removed from V and 0 bases from J, the gap between germline ends came to 15 bases. CDR1 is MNHGY and CDR2 is SAAAGT in the germline V gene. This CDR3 has 15 amino acids. CDR3 DNA: TGTGCCAGCATCCTGACGCCGACAGTGAACACTGAAGCTTTCTTT. Amino acid sequence: CASILTPTVNTEAFF.

The chain combines TRBV11-2 with TRBJ2-7; D not resolved. Germline V gene sequence: CDR1 SGHAT, CDR2 FQNNGV. Trimming shortened V by 4 bases and J by 7 bases, and 14 bases separated the two germline ends. The CDR3 is 13 residues long. The CDR3 region is CASSSDLGYEQYF. As DNA, the CDR3 is TGTGCCAGCAGCTCCGACCTGGGTTATGAGCAGTACTTC.

A few counts support this clonotype. The J gene is TRBJ1-5, the V gene TRBV2; D unresolved. CDR3 length: 16 amino acids. Per germline, CDR1 SNHLY and CDR2 FYNNEI. The V gene lost 5 bases and the J gene lost 1 base, with 15 bases spanning the gap. This CDR3 is CASSKTGRGSNQPQHF. The CDR3 region has the DNA TGTGCCAGCAGTAAAACGGGGAGAGGGAGCAATCAGCCCCAGCATTTT.

The chain uses TRBV12-3 or TRBV12-4 and TRBJ2-3; TRBD2 agrees at 13 bases. The CDR3 runs 17 residues. Germline trimming cut 3 bases from V and 1 base from J; bases unmatched to any gene: 4. The CDR3 loop reads CASSLGLAGPRTDTQYF. The CDR3, as DNA: TGTGCCAGCAGTTTGGGACTAGCGGGGCCCCGCACAGATACGCAGTATTTT.